This T cell receptor beta chain emerged from a study of blood T cell repertoires in COVID-19. CDR1 and CDR2 from the germline V gene are SQVTM and ANQGSEA. Between the trimmed V and J ends, which lost 4 bases and 6 bases, there was a span of 13 bases. The CDR3 runs to 13 residues. Produced via immunoSEQ multiplex PCR; TCRdb's table is partial and in-frame only. This sample yields over 200,000 clones, of which approximately 91% are seen a single time; 5.5% to 6.5% belongs to the top ten. The sequence was obtained from a man aged 55 to 70 who had recovered from COVID-19. The chain uses TRBV29-1 and TRBJ2-1; weak D call: TRBD1 (5 bases). The material sequenced was peripheral blood. DNA for the CDR3: TGCAGCGTTGCGACAGACATGGGCAATGAGCAGTTCTTC. Translation: CSVATDMGNEQFF.